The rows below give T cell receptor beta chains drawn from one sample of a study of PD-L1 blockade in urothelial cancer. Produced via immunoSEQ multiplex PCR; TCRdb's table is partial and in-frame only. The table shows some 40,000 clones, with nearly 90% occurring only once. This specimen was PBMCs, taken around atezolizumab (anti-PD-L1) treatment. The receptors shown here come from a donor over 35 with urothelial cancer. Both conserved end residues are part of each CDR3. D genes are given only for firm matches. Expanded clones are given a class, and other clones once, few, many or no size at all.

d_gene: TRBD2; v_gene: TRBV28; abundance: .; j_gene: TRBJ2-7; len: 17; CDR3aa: CATRGREGREFSYEQYF; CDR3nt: TGTGCCACCCGGGGGCGGGAGGGCCGGGAGTTCTCCTACGAGCAGTACTTC
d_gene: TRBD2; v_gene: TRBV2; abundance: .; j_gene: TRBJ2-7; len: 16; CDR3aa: CASTHLALAGVAEQYF; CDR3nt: TGTGCCAGCACCCACCTGGCCCTAGCGGGAGTTGCCGAGCAGTACTTC
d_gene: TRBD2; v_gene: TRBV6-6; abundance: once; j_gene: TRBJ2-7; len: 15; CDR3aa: CATHPPGGRGYEQYF; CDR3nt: TGTGCCACCCACCCCCCGGGGGGGCGGGGGTACGAGCAGTACTTC
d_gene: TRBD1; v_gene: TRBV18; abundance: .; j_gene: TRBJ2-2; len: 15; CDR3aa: CASSPPQGSTGELFF; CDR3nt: TGTGCCAGCTCACCACCACAGGGGTCCACCGGGGAGCTGTTTTTT
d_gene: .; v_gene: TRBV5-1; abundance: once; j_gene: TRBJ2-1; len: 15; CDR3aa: CASSLVTSSYNEQFF; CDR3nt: TGCGCCAGCAGCTTGGTCACCAGCTCCTACAATGAGCAGTTCTTC
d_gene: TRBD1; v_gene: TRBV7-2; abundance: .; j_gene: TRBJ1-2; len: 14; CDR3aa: CASSSQGAGYGYTF; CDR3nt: TGTGCCAGCAGCTCACAGGGGGCTGGGTATGGCTACACCTTC
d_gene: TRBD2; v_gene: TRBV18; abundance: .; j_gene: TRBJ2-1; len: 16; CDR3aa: CASSPTGTSGSQKSFF; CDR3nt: TGTGCCAGCTCACCTACCGGGACTAGCGGGAGCCAGAAGTCGTTCTTC
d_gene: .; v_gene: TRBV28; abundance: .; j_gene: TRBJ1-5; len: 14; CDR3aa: CASSLGAGMQPQHF; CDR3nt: TGTGCCAGCAGTTTAGGGGCAGGAATGCAGCCCCAGCATTTT
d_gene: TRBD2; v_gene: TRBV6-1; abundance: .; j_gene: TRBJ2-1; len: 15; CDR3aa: CASSEEGLAGDEQFF; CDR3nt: TGTGCCAGCAGTGAAGAAGGACTAGCGGGTGATGAGCAGTTCTTC
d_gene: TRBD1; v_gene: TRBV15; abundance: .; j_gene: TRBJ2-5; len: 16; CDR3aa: CATSRVAGTGKETQYF; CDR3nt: TGTGCCACCAGCAGAGTGGCCGGGACAGGGAAAGAGACCCAGTACTTC
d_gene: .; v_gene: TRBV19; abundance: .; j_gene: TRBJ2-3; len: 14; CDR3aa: CASSVAPRTDTQYF; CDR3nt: TGTGCCAGTAGCGTAGCGCCCCGCACAGATACGCAGTATTTT
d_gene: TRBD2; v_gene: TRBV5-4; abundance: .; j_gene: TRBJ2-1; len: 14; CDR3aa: CASSYRTSKNEQFF; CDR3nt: TGTGCCAGCAGCTACAGGACTAGCAAGAATGAGCAGTTCTTC
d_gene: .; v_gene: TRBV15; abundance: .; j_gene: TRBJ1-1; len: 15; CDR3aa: CATSRGGTSNTEAFF; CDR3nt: TGTGCCACCAGCAGGGGGGGGACATCGAACACTGAAGCTTTCTTT
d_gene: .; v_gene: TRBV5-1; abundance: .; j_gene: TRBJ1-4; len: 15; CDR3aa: CASRPGGSGSEKLFF; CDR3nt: TGCGCCAGCCGCCCTGGGGGGTCGGGCAGTGAAAAACTGTTTTTT
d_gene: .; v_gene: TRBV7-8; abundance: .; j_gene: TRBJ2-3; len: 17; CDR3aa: CASSLAFGGTYTDTQYF; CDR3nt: TGTGCCAGCAGCTTAGCGTTCGGCGGGACCTACACAGATACGCAGTATTTT
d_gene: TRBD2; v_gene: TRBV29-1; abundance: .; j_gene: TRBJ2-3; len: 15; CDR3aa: CSVDLAGAGTDTQYF; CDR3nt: TGCAGCGTTGATCTAGCGGGAGCGGGGACAGATACGCAGTATTTT
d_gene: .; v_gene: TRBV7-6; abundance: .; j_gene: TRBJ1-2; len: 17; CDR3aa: CASNPIPGRTANYGYTF; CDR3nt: TGTGCCAGCAACCCGATCCCTGGCAGAACCGCTAACTATGGCTACACCTTC
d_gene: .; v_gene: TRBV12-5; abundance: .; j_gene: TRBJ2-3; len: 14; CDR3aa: CASGLGNRGDTQYF; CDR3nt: TGTGCTAGTGGTTTGGGTAACCGGGGGGATACGCAGTATTTT